The next 13 T cell receptor beta chains were all read from a single sample in a study of preoperative IRX-2 immunotherapy in early breast cancer. Profiled with immunoSEQ multiplex PCR; TCRdb holds only in-frame clones, not every one. This sample yields around 22,000 clones, of which over 85% are seen a single time; roughly 30% belongs to the top ten. Sample treatment: preoperative locoregional IRX-2 cytokine immunotherapy. Sequencing used tumor tissue, obtained after IRX-2 immunotherapy. The source of these receptors is a human donor with breast cancer.

The V gene is TRBV30, the J gene TRBJ1-5; 7 bases fit TRBD1. Unmatched junction bases numbered 10, after V lost 1 base and J lost 7 bases. Germline CDR1 reads GTSNPN; CDR2 reads SVGIG (reference sequence). The CDR3 spans 15 residues. This chain's CDR3 is CAWSESTGLGQPQHF. The CDR3 DNA sequence: TGTGCCTGGAGTGAATCGACAGGGTTGGGACAGCCCCAGCATTTT.

This chain joins TRBV11-2 and TRBJ2-2; 14 bases are shared with TRBD2. Germline values: CDR1 SGHAT, CDR2 FQNNGV. V lost 5 bases to trimming and J lost 5 bases; unmatched junction nucleotides: 10. There are 18 residues in the CDR3. The CDR3 loop is CASSTGTSGGLITGELFF. CDR3 nucleotide sequence: TGTGCCAGCAGCACCGGGACTAGCGGGGGCCTGATAACCGGGGAGCTGTTTTTT.

The rearrangement links TRBV19 to TRBJ1-6, with D perhaps matching TRBD1 (5 bases). Trimming cost V 3 bases and J 4 bases, with 16 bases left between them. This CDR3 comprises 17 residues. Germline V gives CDR1 LNHDA, CDR2 SQIVND (reference sequence). As DNA, the CDR3 is TGTGCCAGTAGTATTGGACGCGGCCAGGGTTATAATTCACCCCTCCACTTT. Translated, it gives CASSIGRGQGYNSPLHF.

The genes are TRBV10-1 and TRBJ1-1, with no clear D. V lost 4 bases to trimming and J lost 4 bases, with 13 bases between them. Germline CDR1 is WNHNN and CDR2 is SYGVQD (reference sequence). This CDR3 is built from 14 residues. The CDR3 here is CASSATRAGTEAFF. The CDR3 region has the DNA TGCGCCAGCAGTGCCACAAGGGCCGGCACTGAAGCTTTCTTT.

This clone occurred once. The chain recombines TRBV5-1 with TRBJ1-4; D is perhaps TRBD1 (6 bases). This CDR3 is built from 17 residues. V lost 5 bases, J lost 0 bases, and 17 bases lay in between. In germline, CDR1 is SGHRS, CDR2 YFSETQ. In nucleotides, the CDR3 is TGCGCCAGCAGGGGAATCACAGGGACTGCAACTAATGAAAAACTGTTTTTT. As protein: CASRGITGTATNEKLFF.

The V call is TRBV6-6, the J call TRBJ1-1, with 7 bases that match TRBD1. The junction had 5 bases not matched to a gene; V was cut back by 5 bases and J by 5 bases. The CDR3 covers 13 residues. Germline CDR1 reads MNHNY; CDR2 reads SVGAGI (reference sequence). The CDR3 loop reads CASSPGQSTEAFF. CDR3 nucleotide sequence: TGTGCCAGCAGTCCGGGACAGTCGACTGAAGCTTTCTTT.

This chain connects TRBV2 to TRBJ2-1; 10 nucleotides align to TRBD2. Germline CDR1 SNHLY, CDR2 FYNNEI. CDR3 length: 16 amino acids. V dropped 6 bases and J dropped 2; count of bases not matched to a gene: 7. CDR3 coding DNA: TGTGCCAGCAGCCTAAGCGGGGGGGAGGCCTACAATGAGCAGTTCTTC. Protein: CASSLSGGEAYNEQFF.

V gene TRBV5-4 combines with J gene TRBJ1-3; 9 nucleotides match TRBD1. The CDR3 totals 15 residues. The V gene end was trimmed by 2 bases and the J gene end by 4 bases; junction bases not matched to a gene: 4. Germline V gene sequence: CDR1 SGHNT, CDR2 YYREEE (reference sequence). The CDR3 spells CASSLGQGRGNTIYF. DNA for the CDR3: TGTGCCAGCAGCTTAGGACAGGGGCGGGGAAACACCATATATTTT. Full variable domain (outside the CDR3, taken from reference TRBV5-4 and TRBJ1-3): ETGVTQSPTHLIKTRGQQVTLRCSSQSGHNTVSWYQQALGQGPQFIFQYYREEENGRGNFPPRFSGLQFPNYSSELNVNALELDDSALYLCASSLGQGRGNTIYFGEGSWLTVV.

CDR3: CASSPTIRSENNEQFF. CDR3 coding DNA: TGCGCCAGCAGCCCGACAATCCGATCCGAGAACAATGAGCAGTTCTTC. The chain recombines TRBV4-1 with TRBJ2-1; D not certain. CDR3 size: 16 residues. CDR1 and CDR2 (germline): MGHRA, YSYEKL. The V end lost 4 bases, the J end lost 5 bases, and 18 bases lay between the germline ends.

J is TRBJ2-4 and V is TRBV5-1; no reliable D call. The ends were cut back, 0 bases at V and 1 base at J, with 5 bases in the middle. CDR1 and CDR2 (germline): SGHRS, YFSETQ. CDR3 length: 14 residues. CDR3: CASSLEVAKNIQYF. CDR3 bases: TGCGCCAGCAGCTTGGAAGTGGCCAAAAACATTCAGTACTTC.

The genes are TRBV18 and TRBJ2-3, with D maybe TRBD1 (6 bases). With 0 bases removed from V and 5 bases from J, the gap between germline ends came to 12 bases. This CDR3 has 15 amino acids. Germline CDR1 reads KGHSH; CDR2 reads LQKENI. CDR3 sequence: CASSPPSTGKDTQYF. The CDR3 DNA reads as TGTGCCAGCTCACCACCGTCGACAGGCAAAGATACGCAGTATTTT.

The rearrangement links TRBV10-1 to TRBJ2-3, with 13 bases lining up with TRBD2. J lost 7 bases, V lost 5 bases, and 12 bases had no gene match. From germline, CDR1 is WNHNN and CDR2 SYGVQD (reference sequence). CDR3 length: 17 residues. CDR3 residues: CASSSGLAGEGLHTQYF. The CDR3 DNA sequence: TGCGCCAGCAGTTCCGGACTAGCGGGGGAAGGGCTCCATACGCAGTATTTT.

The chain recombines TRBV18 with TRBJ2-3; D is perhaps TRBD1 (5 bases). The V end lost 2 bases, the J end lost 5 bases, and 14 bases lay between the germline ends. CDR1 is KGHSH and CDR2 is LQKENI in the germline V gene. This CDR3 has 15 amino acids. The CDR3 region is CASSPSISQGDTQYF. The DNA of the CDR3 is TGTGCCAGCTCACCATCGATTTCTCAGGGAGATACGCAGTATTTT. The full variable domain, its missing parts supplied by reference TRBV18 and TRBJ2-3, is NAGVMQNPRHLVRRRGQEARLRCSPMKGHSHVYWYRQLPEEGLKFMVYLQKENIIDESGMPKERFSAEFPKEGPSILRIQQVVRGDSAAYFCASSPSISQGDTQYFGPGTRLTVL.